The rows below give T cell receptor beta chains drawn from one sample of a study of T cell responses to AZD1222 COVID-19 vaccine. Clones were read by immunoSEQ multiplex PCR, and TCRdb kept only the in-frame ones, dropping some. The sample lists 130,000 or so clones, 90% occurring once. Here the sequenced sample was peripheral blood, taken 28 days after the second dose of the MenACWY control vaccine. These TCRs come from an adult who received the MenACWY meningococcal vaccine as a control. CDR3s include the opening cysteine and the closing phenylalanine or tryptophan. A D gene is named only where the DNA matches it firmly. Part of the rows lack a size; the others show once, few, many or a class for expanded clones.

d_gene | j_gene | v_gene | len | abundance | CDR3aa | CDR3nt
- | TRBJ2-5 | TRBV27 | 14 | - | CASSLLGAQETQYF | TGTGCCAGCAGTTTATTGGGAGCCCAAGAGACCCAGTACTTC
- | TRBJ2-3 | TRBV5-1 | 12 | - | CASSFRTDTQYF | TGCGCCAGCAGCTTCAGGACAGATACGCAGTATTTT
- | TRBJ1-4 | TRBV7-9 | 16 | - | CASSLGIRSENEKLFF | TGTGCCAGCAGCTTAGGAATTCGCAGTGAGAATGAAAAACTGTTTTTT
- | TRBJ2-1 | TRBV19 | 14 | - | CASSLGLSPNEQFF | TGTGCCAGTAGTTTGGGACTTTCTCCGAATGAGCAGTTCTTC
TRBD1 | TRBJ2-2 | TRBV19 | 20 | - | CASSIVIRGRFATNTGELFF | TGTGCCAGTAGTATAGTAATCAGGGGGCGTTTTGCGACGAACACCGGGGAGCTGTTTTTT
- | TRBJ2-2 | TRBV5-6 | 13 | - | CASSWDYTGELFF | TGTGCCAGCAGCTGGGACTACACCGGGGAGCTGTTTTTT
- | TRBJ1-2 | TRBV9 | 13 | - | CASSVESDGGYTF | TGTGCCAGCAGCGTAGAATCGGACGGTGGCTACACCTTC
TRBD2 | TRBJ2-7 | TRBV3-1/TRBV3-2 | 15 | - | CASSPLAGEIYEQYF | TGTGCCAGCAGCCCCTTAGCGGGAGAGATCTACGAGCAGTACTTC
- | TRBJ1-4 | TRBV5-6 | 15 | - | CASSLTRGAGEKLFF | TGTGCCAGCAGCCTAACGAGGGGGGCCGGGGAAAAACTGTTTTTT
- | TRBJ2-6 | TRBV4-1 | 15 | - | CASTQVGSGANVLTF | TGCGCCAGCACCCAAGTGGGCTCTGGGGCCAACGTCCTGACTTTC
- | TRBJ1-2 | TRBV3-1/TRBV3-2 | 14 | - | CASRNQKGMGGYTF | TGTGCCAGCAGGAACCAAAAGGGGATGGGGGGCTACACCTTC
TRBD2 | TRBJ2-3 | TRBV7-9 | 15 | - | CASSLGTSGTDTQYF | TGTGCCAGCAGCTTAGGGACTAGCGGGACGGATACGCAGTATTTT
- | TRBJ2-1 | TRBV7-8 | 16 | - | CASSLSQASSYNEQFF | TGTGCCAGCAGCTTATCGCAGGCTAGCTCCTACAATGAGCAGTTCTTC
- | TRBJ1-1 | TRBV18 | 13 | once | CASSPFDTGEAFF | TGTGCCAGCTCACCTTTTGATACGGGAGAAGCTTTCTTT
- | TRBJ2-7 | TRBV2 | 13 | - | CASMVVASYEQYF | TGTGCCAGCATGGTGGTTGCATCCTACGAGCAGTACTTC
- | TRBJ2-3 | TRBV5-8 | 12 | - | CASSLVADTQYF | TGTGCCAGCAGCTTGGTCGCTGATACGCAGTATTTT
TRBD1 | TRBJ1-2 | TRBV2 | 14 | - | CASSRTGLNYGYTF | TGTGCCAGCAGTCGGACAGGGCTGAACTATGGCTACACCTTC
- | TRBJ1-3 | TRBV5-4 | 14 | many | CASSSRQTGNTIYF | TGTGCCAGCAGCTCGAGACAGACTGGAAACACCATATATTTT
- | TRBJ2-2 | TRBV4-2 | 16 | - | CASSQEAGAGPGELFF | TGTGCCAGCAGCCAAGAAGCCGGGGCTGGCCCCGGGGAGCTGTTTTTT
- | TRBJ2-2 | TRBV7-3 | 15 | - | CASSSQDLPAGELFF | TGTGCCAGCAGCTCCCAAGACCTCCCGGCCGGGGAGCTGTTTTTT
- | TRBJ2-7 | TRBV5-1 | 14 | - | CASRGTTSTYEQYF | TGCGCCAGCAGGGGTACTACGAGTACCTACGAGCAGTACTTC
- | TRBJ2-2 | TRBV7-3 | 15 | - | CASSLASRGTGELFF | TGTGCCAGCAGCTTGGCTAGCCGTGGGACCGGGGAGCTGTTTTTT
- | TRBJ1-1 | TRBV7-2 | 13 | - | CASRVGGNTEAFF | TGTGCCAGCAGAGTCGGCGGGAACACTGAAGCTTTCTTT
TRBD1 | TRBJ2-1 | TRBV5-1 | 15 | - | CASSSGQGDYNEQFF | TGCGCCAGCAGCTCCGGACAGGGGGACTACAATGAGCAGTTCTTC
- | TRBJ1-5 | TRBV6-5 | 14 | - | CASSSGGGNQPQHF | TGTGCCAGCAGTTCGGGGGGTGGCAATCAGCCCCAGCATTTT
- | TRBJ2-1 | TRBV7-6 | 15 | - | CASSLRLWDWNEQFF | TGTGCCAGCAGCTTAAGACTGTGGGACTGGAATGAGCAGTTCTTC
- | TRBJ2-3 | TRBV3-1/TRBV3-2 | 16 | - | CASSQNGPTITDTQYF | TGTGCCAGCAGCCAAAACGGACCAACGATCACAGATACGCAGTATTTT
- | TRBJ1-6 | TRBV10-1 | 15 | - | CASSERVPWNSPLHF | TGCGCCAGCAGTGAAAGGGTCCCTTGGAATTCACCCCTCCACTTT
TRBD1 | TRBJ2-2 | TRBV5-1 | 14 | - | CASRLGQGSGELFF | TGCGCCAGCAGACTTGGACAGGGCTCCGGGGAGCTGTTTTTT
- | TRBJ1-6 | TRBV25-1 | 14 | - | CASSEYPGDSPLHF | TGTGCCAGCAGTGAATATCCAGGGGATTCACCCCTCCACTTT
- | TRBJ2-5 | TRBV5-1 | 14 | - | CASSFGGIQETQYF | TGCGCCAGCAGCTTTGGGGGGATCCAAGAGACCCAGTACTTC
- | TRBJ2-3 | TRBV18 | 14 | - | CASSPAVVLGTQYF | TGTGCCAGCTCACCTGCGGTAGTGCTGGGTACGCAGTATTTT
- | TRBJ2-1 | TRBV7-8 | 15 | - | CASSSPWGSYNEQFF | TGTGCCAGCAGCTCCCCTTGGGGCTCCTACAATGAGCAGTTCTTC
- | TRBJ1-5 | TRBV2 | 15 | - | CASSEVSLRNQPQHF | TGTGCCAGCAGTGAAGTCAGCCTCCGGAATCAGCCCCAGCATTTT
- | TRBJ2-2 | TRBV24-1 | 17 | - | CATSDPWTETNTGELFF | TGTGCCACCAGTGATCCTTGGACTGAAACGAACACCGGGGAGCTGTTTTTT
- | TRBJ2-1 | TRBV19 | 13 | - | CASSPGVNNEQFF | TGTGCCAGTAGTCCCGGGGTTAACAATGAGCAGTTCTTC
TRBD1 | TRBJ2-1 | TRBV7-9 | 16 | - | CASSSSGQEVYNEQFF | TGTGCCAGCAGCTCGTCGGGACAGGAGGTCTACAATGAGCAGTTCTTC
- | TRBJ2-3 | TRBV5-6 | 16 | - | CASSLFLGRFSDTQYF | TGTGCCAGCAGCTTGTTTTTAGGCAGATTCTCAGATACGCAGTATTTT
- | TRBJ1-5 | TRBV5-1 | 15 | - | CASSLEGGGNQPQHF | TGCGCCAGCAGCTTGGAGGGTGGGGGCAATCAGCCCCAGCATTTT
TRBD1 | TRBJ2-6 | TRBV5-1 | 19 | once | CASSFWQGQASSGANVLTF | TGCGCCAGCAGCTTTTGGCAGGGACAGGCGAGCTCTGGGGCCAACGTCCTGACTTTC
- | TRBJ2-2 | TRBV27 | 13 | - | CASSFWNTGELFF | TGTGCCAGCAGTTTTTGGAACACCGGGGAGCTGTTTTTT
- | TRBJ1-1 | TRBV14 | 13 | - | CASSQAVGRGAFF | TGTGCCAGCAGCCAGGCGGTAGGTCGGGGGGCTTTCTTT
- | TRBJ1-4 | TRBV6-1 | 11 | - | CASSDRGRLFF | TGTGCCAGCAGTGACAGGGGAAGACTGTTTTTT
- | TRBJ1-4 | TRBV5-6 | 12 | - | CASSATDEKLFF | TGTGCCAGCAGCGCGACAGATGAAAAACTGTTTTTT
- | TRBJ1-4 | TRBV10-3 | 15 | - | CAISELAGINEKLFF | TGTGCCATCAGTGAGTTGGCAGGGATTAATGAAAAACTGTTTTTT
- | TRBJ1-4 | TRBV24-1 | 15 | - | CATSPRTAENEKLFF | TGTGCCACCAGCCCTCGGACAGCAGAAAATGAAAAACTGTTTTTT
TRBD2 | TRBJ2-1 | TRBV6-6 | 17 | - | CASSLPAWREDYNEQFF | TGTGCCAGCAGTCTTCCCGCGTGGCGGGAGGACTACAATGAGCAGTTCTTC
- | TRBJ2-6 | TRBV27 | 15 | - | CASSLMISGANVLTF | TGTGCCAGCAGTTTAATGATCTCTGGGGCCAACGTCCTGACTTTC
- | TRBJ2-5 | TRBV6-2/TRBV6-3 | 13 | - | CASSYIYQETQYF | TGTGCCAGCAGTTACATTTACCAAGAGACCCAGTACTTC
- | TRBJ2-7 | TRBV6-2/TRBV6-3 | 15 | - | CASSYSSGTRYEQYF | TGTGCCAGCAGTTACTCGTCCGGGACTCGGTACGAGCAGTACTTC
TRBD2 | TRBJ2-1 | TRBV5-6 | 17 | - | CASREKAGAHSYNEQFF | TGTGCCAGCAGAGAAAAAGCGGGAGCGCACTCCTACAATGAGCAGTTCTTC
- | TRBJ2-3 | TRBV20-1 | 11 | - | CSTFKTDTQYF | TGCAGTACCTTTAAGACAGATACGCAGTATTTT
TRBD2 | TRBJ2-1 | TRBV2 | 14 | - | CASSDLAGDDEQFF | TGTGCCAGCAGTGATCTAGCGGGAGATGATGAGCAGTTCTTC
TRBD2 | TRBJ2-7 | TRBV11-3 | 15 | - | CASSLATSGRYEQYF | TGTGCCAGCAGCTTAGCGACTAGCGGGAGGTACGAGCAGTACTTC
TRBD2 | TRBJ2-1 | TRBV18 | 15 | - | CASSPRGGLNNEQFF | TGTGCCAGCTCACCCCGGGGGGGCCTGAACAATGAGCAGTTCTTC
- | TRBJ1-5 | TRBV28 | 13 | - | CASSPSGEQPQHF | TGTGCCAGCAGTCCCTCGGGTGAACAGCCCCAGCATTTT
- | TRBJ2-6 | TRBV4-2 | 17 | once | CASSEDSSSAGANVLTF | TGTGCCAGCAGCGAAGACAGTTCCTCCGCTGGGGCCAACGTCCTGACTTTC